Listed below are T cell receptor beta chains from one sample, sequenced in a study of CD8+CD57+ T cells in acquired aplastic anemia. TCRdb reanalysed the reads using MiXCR and keeps one entry per CDR3 protein. This sample yields about 180,000 distinct CDR3 sequences, of which roughly 65% are seen a single time; approximately 40% belongs to the top ten. The sample comprised sorted CD4+, CD8+, or CD8+CD57+ T cells (not recorded which) from PBMCs. The receptors derive from a human donor with aplastic anemia. The CDR3 runs from the conserved cysteine through the conserved F or W. Each record gives: CDR3 DNA, CDR3 protein, V gene, clone size, D gene, J gene. The D gene is left open where the match is weak. Expanded clones are given a class, and other clones once, few, many or no size at all.

CDR3 DNA: TGCAGCGTTGAAGGCGGGGGGGGAAAACTGTTTTTT
CDR3 protein: CSVEGGGGKLFF
V gene: TRBV29-1
clone size: once
D gene: .
J gene: TRBJ1-4

CDR3 DNA: TGTGCCAGTAGTAAACCCAGGGAGATTAACAATGAGCAGTTCTTC
CDR3 protein: CASSKPREINNEQFF
V gene: TRBV19
clone size: many
D gene: .
J gene: TRBJ2-1

CDR3 DNA: TGTGCCAGCAGCTTAAATACCGGACAGGGCGGCGGCTACACCTTC
CDR3 protein: CASSLNTGQGGGYTF
V gene: TRBV7-8
clone size: once
D gene: TRBD1
J gene: TRBJ1-2

CDR3 DNA: TGTGCCAGTAGTATGAGAGGGGGATCCTACGAGCAGTACTTC
CDR3 protein: CASSMRGGSYEQYF
V gene: TRBV19
clone size: many
D gene: .
J gene: TRBJ2-7

CDR3 DNA: TGTGCCATCAGTCCAGACAGCTACGAGCAGTACTTC
CDR3 protein: CAISPDSYEQYF
V gene: TRBV10-3
clone size: .
D gene: .
J gene: TRBJ2-7

CDR3 DNA: TGTGCCACGGGACAGGGATCCAACAATGGGCAGTTCTTC
CDR3 protein: CATGQGSNNGQFF
V gene: TRBV24-1
clone size: once
D gene: TRBD1
J gene: TRBJ2-1

CDR3 DNA: TGCAGTGCTAGAGATACGACAGACTACGAGCAGTACTTC
CDR3 protein: CSARDTTDYEQYF
V gene: TRBV20-1
clone size: once
D gene: .
J gene: TRBJ2-7

CDR3 DNA: TGTGCCAGCAAGGTTCTAGCTGGGAATGAGCAGTTCTTC
CDR3 protein: CASKVLAGNEQFF
V gene: TRBV2
clone size: .
D gene: .
J gene: TRBJ2-1

CDR3 DNA: TGTGCCACCAGTGATTTGGGCCAGGGGGCGACGGATACGCAGTATTTT
CDR3 protein: CATSDLGQGATDTQYF
V gene: TRBV24-1
clone size: .
D gene: TRBD1
J gene: TRBJ2-3

CDR3 DNA: TGCAGCGCCGGACGCCCGGGGCAGCCCCAGCATTTT
CDR3 protein: CSAGRPGQPQHF
V gene: TRBV29-1
clone size: .
D gene: .
J gene: TRBJ1-5

CDR3 DNA: TGTGCCAGTAGTCAGGGACCGACACCCTACGAGCAGTACTTC
CDR3 protein: CASSQGPTPYEQYF
V gene: TRBV2
clone size: few
D gene: .
J gene: TRBJ2-7

CDR3 DNA: TGTGCCAGTAGCGGGGTTCCAGAGACCCAGTACTTC
CDR3 protein: CASSGVPETQYF
V gene: TRBV10-3
clone size: .
D gene: TRBD2
J gene: TRBJ2-5

CDR3 DNA: TGTGCCAGCAGCACCTGGGCCAATGAGCAGTTCTTC
CDR3 protein: CASSTWANEQFF
V gene: TRBV11-3
clone size: many
D gene: .
J gene: TRBJ2-1

CDR3 DNA: TGTGCCAGCAGCCGTACAGGGTCGTACAATGAGCAGTTCTTC
CDR3 protein: CASSRTGSYNEQFF
V gene: TRBV5-6
clone size: .
D gene: .
J gene: TRBJ2-1

CDR3 DNA: TGTGCCAGCAGTTTAGGGACTGGTCCTTACGAGCAGTACTTC
CDR3 protein: CASSLGTGPYEQYF
V gene: TRBV12-3/TRBV12-4
clone size: many
D gene: .
J gene: TRBJ2-7

CDR3 DNA: TGTGCCAGCAGCTTCTGGGACACCTCCTACAATGAGCAGTTCTTC
CDR3 protein: CASSFWDTSYNEQFF
V gene: TRBV7-2
clone size: .
D gene: .
J gene: TRBJ2-1

CDR3 DNA: TGTGCCATCAGTGGAGTTGGTCAGGGGCCAACAATCCGCTCGAACACTGAAGCTTTCTTT
CDR3 protein: CAISGVGQGPTIRSNTEAFF
V gene: TRBV10-3
clone size: .
D gene: .
J gene: TRBJ1-1

CDR3 DNA: TGTGCCAGCAGCCCAGGGCTACAAGAGACCCAGTACTTC
CDR3 protein: CASSPGLQETQYF
V gene: TRBV2
clone size: many
D gene: .
J gene: TRBJ2-5

CDR3 DNA: TGTGCCAGCAAGGGACAGGGGAACAATGAGCAGTTCTTC
CDR3 protein: CASKGQGNNEQFF
V gene: TRBV2
clone size: few
D gene: TRBD1
J gene: TRBJ2-1

CDR3 DNA: TGCGCCAGCAGCTTGGATCGGGACAGGGGGTCTGAAGCTTTCTTT
CDR3 protein: CASSLDRDRGSEAFF
V gene: TRBV5-1
clone size: .
D gene: TRBD1
J gene: TRBJ1-1

CDR3 DNA: TGCGCCAGCAGCCCGGGCCGGGGCACCGGGGAGCTGTTTTTT
CDR3 protein: CASSPGRGTGELFF
V gene: TRBV5-1
clone size: .
D gene: .
J gene: TRBJ2-2

CDR3 DNA: TGTGCCACCAGCAGAGAAGGGCAGGGATACGAGCAGTACTTC
CDR3 protein: CATSREGQGYEQYF
V gene: TRBV15
clone size: .
D gene: .
J gene: TRBJ2-7

CDR3 DNA: TGTGCCAGCAGCCTCGACGCTAGCCGAAGCTCCTACGAGCAGTACTTC
CDR3 protein: CASSLDASRSSYEQYF
V gene: TRBV9
clone size: few
D gene: .
J gene: TRBJ2-7

CDR3 DNA: TGTGCCAGCAGCCCCGGGACAGGGCCTCGCGAGCAGTTCTTC
CDR3 protein: CASSPGTGPREQFF
V gene: TRBV5-6
clone size: many
D gene: TRBD1
J gene: TRBJ2-1

CDR3 DNA: TGTGCCAGTAGTCCCCGGGACAGGGATCAAGAGACCCAGTACTTC
CDR3 protein: CASSPRDRDQETQYF
V gene: TRBV19
clone size: many
D gene: TRBD1
J gene: TRBJ2-5

CDR3 DNA: TGTGCCAGCAGAGAGGCGAGCGGGATCGACAATGAGCAGTTCTTC
CDR3 protein: CASREASGIDNEQFF
V gene: TRBV2
clone size: .
D gene: TRBD2
J gene: TRBJ2-1

CDR3 DNA: TGTGCCAGCAGCTTAGCGGTTGGTCTAGCGGGAGGCGAGCAGTACTTC
CDR3 protein: CASSLAVGLAGGEQYF
V gene: TRBV7-9
clone size: .
D gene: TRBD2
J gene: TRBJ2-7

CDR3 DNA: TGCAGTGCTATTAGGGCAGGACTAGCGGGAAAAGGGACAGATACGCAGTATTTT
CDR3 protein: CSAIRAGLAGKGTDTQYF
V gene: TRBV20-1
clone size: .
D gene: TRBD2
J gene: TRBJ2-3

CDR3 DNA: TGTGCCAGCAGCCAAGATCGGCCCAGACAAGAGACCCAGTACTTC
CDR3 protein: CASSQDRPRQETQYF
V gene: TRBV14
clone size: .
D gene: .
J gene: TRBJ2-5

CDR3 DNA: TGTGCCAGCAGTGTTCTTGAAGAGACCCAGTACTTC
CDR3 protein: CASSVLEETQYF
V gene: TRBV2
clone size: .
D gene: .
J gene: TRBJ2-5

CDR3 DNA: TGCAGCGTTGTACCGACCACCTACCATGAGCAGCTCTTC
CDR3 protein: CSVVPTTYHEQLF
V gene: TRBV29-1
clone size: once
D gene: .
J gene: TRBJ2-1

CDR3 DNA: TGCGCCAGCAGTGATCGCACAGATACGCAGTATTTT
CDR3 protein: CASSDRTDTQYF
V gene: TRBV5-1
clone size: .
D gene: .
J gene: TRBJ2-3

CDR3 DNA: TGCAGCGTCTCCCCGATGGGGCAGGGGGCGTACGGCTACACCTTC
CDR3 protein: CSVSPMGQGAYGYTF
V gene: TRBV29-1
clone size: many
D gene: TRBD1
J gene: TRBJ1-2

CDR3 DNA: TGTGCCAGTATCGCGGGCGGTCGAGGAAACACCATATATTTT
CDR3 protein: CASIAGGRGNTIYF
V gene: TRBV12-3/TRBV12-4
clone size: .
D gene: .
J gene: TRBJ1-3

CDR3 DNA: TGTGCCAGCAGCGTTCACGGTAATCAGCCCCAGCATTTT
CDR3 protein: CASSVHGNQPQHF
V gene: TRBV9
clone size: .
D gene: .
J gene: TRBJ1-5

CDR3 DNA: TGCAGTGCTAGAGATCTCGAGGGGCTTAGCTATGGCTACACCTTC
CDR3 protein: CSARDLEGLSYGYTF
V gene: TRBV20-1
clone size: .
D gene: .
J gene: TRBJ1-2

CDR3 DNA: TGTGCCAGCAGCCCTAGCGGCCGCACAGATACGCAGTATTTT
CDR3 protein: CASSPSGRTDTQYF
V gene: TRBV2
clone size: .
D gene: TRBD2
J gene: TRBJ2-3

CDR3 DNA: TGTGCCAGCAGCCAAGGGACTAACAATGAGCAGTTCTTC
CDR3 protein: CASSQGTNNEQFF
V gene: TRBV7-2
clone size: .
D gene: TRBD2
J gene: TRBJ2-1

CDR3 DNA: TGCAGCGTTGAAGGTTCTTATACGCAGTATTTT
CDR3 protein: CSVEGSYTQYF
V gene: TRBV29-1
clone size: .
D gene: .
J gene: TRBJ2-3

CDR3 DNA: TGTGCCAGCAGCCCGAACCGGGCGATTGCGCAGTACTTC
CDR3 protein: CASSPNRAIAQYF
V gene: TRBV7-2
clone size: .
D gene: .
J gene: TRBJ2-7

CDR3 DNA: TGCAGTTCCGTTCCCCTAGCGGGAGGGCCAATTTACTTC
CDR3 protein: CSSVPLAGGPIYF
V gene: TRBV20-1
clone size: .
D gene: TRBD2
J gene: TRBJ2-7

CDR3 DNA: TGTGCCAGCAGCGTAACAACTAGCGGCACAGATACGCAGTATTTT
CDR3 protein: CASSVTTSGTDTQYF
V gene: TRBV5-5
clone size: .
D gene: TRBD2
J gene: TRBJ2-3

CDR3 DNA: TGTGCCAGTAGTGCGTCGATCGGGCTAGCGGGGATCTACAATGAGCAGTTCTTC
CDR3 protein: CASSASIGLAGIYNEQFF
V gene: TRBV19
clone size: .
D gene: TRBD2
J gene: TRBJ2-1

CDR3 DNA: TGCGCCAGCAGCCAGGGGGTCGGGGTAATTGGGACCCAGTACTTC
CDR3 protein: CASSQGVGVIGTQYF
V gene: TRBV4-1
clone size: .
D gene: .
J gene: TRBJ2-5

CDR3 DNA: TGTGCCAGCAGCCCCTCCCGTCTAGAGCAGTACTTC
CDR3 protein: CASSPSRLEQYF
V gene: TRBV7-9
clone size: many
D gene: .
J gene: TRBJ2-7

CDR3 DNA: TGTGCCACCAGCAGTCGGGACGTGGACAATGAGCAGTTCTTC
CDR3 protein: CATSSRDVDNEQFF
V gene: TRBV9
clone size: .
D gene: .
J gene: TRBJ2-1

CDR3 DNA: TGTGCCACCAGTGATTGGGGAAGGGGGCATGGAGATACGCAGTATTTT
CDR3 protein: CATSDWGRGHGDTQYF
V gene: TRBV24-1
clone size: few
D gene: TRBD1
J gene: TRBJ2-3

CDR3 DNA: TGTGCCAGCAGCCTCCACGACCGAGACGAGCAGTACTTC
CDR3 protein: CASSLHDRDEQYF
V gene: TRBV7-3
clone size: .
D gene: .
J gene: TRBJ2-7

CDR3 DNA: TGTGCCAGCAGTCTACGGGGCACAGAGACCCAGTACTTC
CDR3 protein: CASSLRGTETQYF
V gene: TRBV9
clone size: .
D gene: .
J gene: TRBJ2-5

CDR3 DNA: TGTGCCAGCAGCTTAGCTTCCGGGACAGGGGATCGGGGCTACACCTTC
CDR3 protein: CASSLASGTGDRGYTF
V gene: TRBV7-8
clone size: .
D gene: TRBD1
J gene: TRBJ1-2

CDR3 DNA: TGTGCCATCAGTGATGGAAAACTGTTTTTT
CDR3 protein: CAISDGKLFF
V gene: TRBV10-3
clone size: .
D gene: .
J gene: TRBJ1-4

CDR3 DNA: TGTGCCAGCAGTAGAAGACCGGGACAGGGTTTTTACGAGCAGTACTTC
CDR3 protein: CASSRRPGQGFYEQYF
V gene: TRBV28
clone size: .
D gene: TRBD1
J gene: TRBJ2-7

CDR3 DNA: TGTGCCAGCAGCTCGCCGGGCCAAGCAGGGATTAGCACAGATACGCAGTATTTT
CDR3 protein: CASSSPGQAGISTDTQYF
V gene: TRBV7-2
clone size: .
D gene: .
J gene: TRBJ2-3

CDR3 DNA: TGTGCCAGCACCCGGGGACGAGATGGCTACACCTTC
CDR3 protein: CASTRGRDGYTF
V gene: TRBV7-9
clone size: once
D gene: .
J gene: TRBJ1-2